A selection of T cell receptor beta chains follows, all from one sample in a study of T cells in Graves' hyperthyroidism and ophthalmopathy. TCRdb passed the multiplex PCR reads through MiXCR, listing each CDR3 protein once. The sample includes more than 650,000 distinct CDR3 sequences, around 15% of them seen just once. Material for sequencing was blood. These TCRs come from a woman between 18 and 30 years old with Graves' hyperthyroidism. Both conserved end residues are part of each CDR3. A D gene is named only where the DNA matches it firmly. Size is omitted from some rows. Given values are once, few, many or a class for expanded clones.

CDR3 protein: CASSLENSGANVLTF
CDR3 DNA: TGTGCCAGCAGCTTAGAAAACTCTGGGGCCAACGTCCTGACTTTC
clone size: NA
V gene: TRBV11-1
J gene: TRBJ2-6
D gene: NA

CDR3 protein: CASSFFWTHNEQFF
CDR3 DNA: TGTGCCAGCAGCTTTTTTTGGACTCACAATGAGCAGTTCTTC
clone size: few
V gene: TRBV7-8
J gene: TRBJ2-1
D gene: NA

CDR3 protein: CASRRTGGNEQFF
CDR3 DNA: TGCGCCAGCAGACGTACCGGAGGGAATGAGCAGTTCTTC
clone size: few
V gene: TRBV4-1
J gene: TRBJ2-1
D gene: NA

CDR3 protein: CATSRDGSYEQYF
CDR3 DNA: TGTGCCACCAGCAGGGACGGATCCTACGAGCAGTACTTC
clone size: many
V gene: TRBV15
J gene: TRBJ2-7
D gene: NA

CDR3 protein: CASSFLTSGSDEQFF
CDR3 DNA: TGTGCCAGCAGTTTCTTGACTAGCGGGAGTGATGAGCAGTTCTTC
clone size: NA
V gene: TRBV6-1
J gene: TRBJ2-1
D gene: TRBD2

CDR3 protein: CASSTSGGDTEAFF
CDR3 DNA: TGTGCCAGCTCAACCTCCGGGGGCGACACTGAAGCTTTCTTT
clone size: NA
V gene: TRBV18
J gene: TRBJ1-1
D gene: NA

CDR3 protein: CASSLATAGRNDYEQYF
CDR3 DNA: TGTGCCAGCAGCTTAGCGACAGCGGGCCGCAACGACTACGAGCAGTACTTC
clone size: many
V gene: TRBV7-9
J gene: TRBJ2-7
D gene: NA

CDR3 protein: CASSPRGPGGGYTF
CDR3 DNA: TGTGCCAGCAGCCCCAGGGGGCCCGGGGGTGGCTACACCTTC
clone size: many
V gene: TRBV11-2
J gene: TRBJ1-2
D gene: TRBD1

CDR3 protein: CASSRAIDGYTF
CDR3 DNA: TGTGCCAGCAGTCGCGCGATAGATGGCTACACCTTC
clone size: NA
V gene: TRBV28
J gene: TRBJ1-2
D gene: NA

CDR3 protein: CASSQDPGIGYYEQYF
CDR3 DNA: TGCGCCAGCAGCCAAGATCCCGGGATTGGGTACTACGAGCAGTACTTC
clone size: NA
V gene: TRBV4-3
J gene: TRBJ2-7
D gene: NA

CDR3 protein: CSLSTPGGPGYTF
CDR3 DNA: TGCAGTCTCTCCACCCCTGGGGGACCTGGCTACACCTTC
clone size: few
V gene: TRBV20-1
J gene: TRBJ1-2
D gene: NA

CDR3 protein: CASSPWDPGNEQFF
CDR3 DNA: TGTGCCAGCAGCCCATGGGACCCGGGGAATGAGCAGTTCTTC
clone size: NA
V gene: TRBV9
J gene: TRBJ2-1
D gene: NA

CDR3 protein: CASSLPVKGQGASTDTQYF
CDR3 DNA: TGTGCCAGCAGCCTCCCCGTGAAGGGACAGGGGGCTAGCACAGATACGCAGTATTTT
clone size: many
V gene: TRBV9
J gene: TRBJ2-3
D gene: TRBD1

CDR3 protein: CASSLASSPNTGELFF
CDR3 DNA: TGTGCCAGCAGCTTAGCATCTAGCCCGAACACCGGGGAGCTGTTTTTT
clone size: NA
V gene: TRBV7-2
J gene: TRBJ2-2
D gene: NA

CDR3 protein: CASSTMWNEQFF
CDR3 DNA: TGTGCCAGTAGTACCATGTGGAATGAGCAGTTCTTC
clone size: NA
V gene: TRBV19
J gene: TRBJ2-1
D gene: NA

CDR3 protein: CASSGSKGAYEQYF
CDR3 DNA: TGTGCCAGCAGTGGATCCAAGGGGGCCTACGAGCAGTACTTC
clone size: few
V gene: TRBV25-1
J gene: TRBJ2-7
D gene: NA

CDR3 protein: CAIWSGLNTEAFF
CDR3 DNA: TGTGCCATCTGGTCAGGGCTGAACACTGAAGCTTTCTTT
clone size: NA
V gene: TRBV10-3
J gene: TRBJ1-1
D gene: NA

CDR3 protein: CSAVDRGRGGYTF
CDR3 DNA: TGCAGTGCCGTGGACAGGGGGCGAGGGGGCTACACCTTC
clone size: NA
V gene: TRBV20-1
J gene: TRBJ1-2
D gene: TRBD1

CDR3 protein: CASRGQGAYNEQFF
CDR3 DNA: TGTGCCAGCCGAGGGCAGGGCGCCTACAATGAGCAGTTCTTC
clone size: many
V gene: TRBV11-1
J gene: TRBJ2-1
D gene: NA

CDR3 protein: CATSRDLVVEKLFF
CDR3 DNA: TGTGCCACCAGCAGAGATCTGGTGGTGGAAAAACTGTTTTTT
clone size: NA
V gene: TRBV15
J gene: TRBJ1-4
D gene: NA

CDR3 protein: CASSLLAGGRWRFF
CDR3 DNA: TGTGCCAGCAGCTTACTAGCGGGAGGCCGTTGGAGGTTCTTC
clone size: few
V gene: TRBV5-6
J gene: TRBJ2-1
D gene: TRBD2

CDR3 protein: CASSPWGGRADTQYF
CDR3 DNA: TGTGCCAGCAGTCCTTGGGGCGGGAGGGCAGATACGCAGTATTTT
clone size: few
V gene: TRBV2
J gene: TRBJ2-3
D gene: TRBD2

CDR3 protein: CSATTRTYNSPLHF
CDR3 DNA: TGCAGTGCTACGACAAGAACCTATAATTCACCCCTCCACTTT
clone size: few
V gene: TRBV20-1
J gene: TRBJ1-6
D gene: NA

CDR3 protein: CASSSGGLLQETQYF
CDR3 DNA: TGTGCCAGCAGCTCTGGCGGACTGCTTCAAGAGACCCAGTACTTC
clone size: many
V gene: TRBV28
J gene: TRBJ2-5
D gene: NA

CDR3 protein: CASSYHQGSYEQYF
CDR3 DNA: TGTGCCAGCAGTTACCATCAGGGGTCCTACGAGCAGTACTTC
clone size: few
V gene: TRBV6-5
J gene: TRBJ2-7
D gene: NA

CDR3 protein: CASSFGRVSYNEQFF
CDR3 DNA: TGTGCCAGCAGTTTCGGGAGGGTCTCCTACAATGAGCAGTTCTTC
clone size: few
V gene: TRBV6-1
J gene: TRBJ2-1
D gene: TRBD2

CDR3 protein: CASSGGLAGGRETDTQYF
CDR3 DNA: TGTGCCAGCAGCGGGGGACTAGCGGGAGGGAGGGAGACAGATACGCAGTATTTT
clone size: many
V gene: TRBV28
J gene: TRBJ2-3
D gene: TRBD2

CDR3 protein: CASNQGEANTEAFF
CDR3 DNA: TGTGCCAGCAACCAAGGGGAGGCGAACACTGAAGCTTTCTTT
clone size: many
V gene: TRBV12-3/TRBV12-4
J gene: TRBJ1-1
D gene: NA

CDR3 protein: CASSQDYPRGLGETQYF
CDR3 DNA: TGTGCCAGCAGCCAAGATTATCCCAGGGGGCTCGGAGAGACCCAGTACTTC
clone size: few
V gene: TRBV3-1
J gene: TRBJ2-5
D gene: TRBD1